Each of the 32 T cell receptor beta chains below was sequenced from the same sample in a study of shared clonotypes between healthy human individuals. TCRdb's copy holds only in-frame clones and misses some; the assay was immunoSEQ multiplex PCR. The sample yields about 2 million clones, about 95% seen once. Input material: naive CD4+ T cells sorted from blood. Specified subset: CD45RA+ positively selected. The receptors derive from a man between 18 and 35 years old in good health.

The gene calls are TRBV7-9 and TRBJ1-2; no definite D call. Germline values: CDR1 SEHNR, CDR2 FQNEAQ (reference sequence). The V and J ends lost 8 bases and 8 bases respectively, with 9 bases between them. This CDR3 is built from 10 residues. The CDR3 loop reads CASGGRGYTF. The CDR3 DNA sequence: TGTGCCAGCGGCGGGCGGGGCTACACCTTC. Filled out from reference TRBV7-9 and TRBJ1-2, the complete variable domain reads DTGVSQNPRHKITKRGQNVTFRCDPISEHNRLYWYRQTLGQGPEFLTYFQNEAQLEKSRLLSDRFSAERPKGSFSTLEIQRTEQGDSAMYLCASGGRGYTFGSGTRLTVV.

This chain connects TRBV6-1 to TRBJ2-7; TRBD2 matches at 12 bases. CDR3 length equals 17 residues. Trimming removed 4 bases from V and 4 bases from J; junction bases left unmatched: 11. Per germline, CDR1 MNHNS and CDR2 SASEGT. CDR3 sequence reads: CASSVGTAGTSGYEQYF. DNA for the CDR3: TGTGCCAGCAGTGTCGGGACAGCCGGGACTAGCGGGTACGAGCAGTACTTC.

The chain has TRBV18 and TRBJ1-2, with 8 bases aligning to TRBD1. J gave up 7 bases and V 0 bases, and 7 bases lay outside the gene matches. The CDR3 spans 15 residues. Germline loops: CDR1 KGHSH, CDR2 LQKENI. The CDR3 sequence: CASSPPGQAVLGYTF. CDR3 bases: TGTGCCAGCTCACCACCGGGACAGGCAGTCCTTGGCTACACCTTC. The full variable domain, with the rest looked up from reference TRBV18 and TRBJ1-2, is NAGVMQNPRHLVRRRGQEARLRCSPMKGHSHVYWYRQLPEEGLKFMVYLQKENIIDESGMPKERFSAEFPKEGPSILRIQQVVRGDSAAYFCASSPPGQAVLGYTFGSGTRLTVV.

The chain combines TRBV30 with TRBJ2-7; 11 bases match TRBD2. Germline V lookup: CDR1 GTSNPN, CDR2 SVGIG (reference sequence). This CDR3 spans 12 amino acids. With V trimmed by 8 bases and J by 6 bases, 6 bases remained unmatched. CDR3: CAGTSGPGEQYF. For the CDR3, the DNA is TGTGCCGGGACTAGCGGCCCCGGCGAGCAGTACTTC.

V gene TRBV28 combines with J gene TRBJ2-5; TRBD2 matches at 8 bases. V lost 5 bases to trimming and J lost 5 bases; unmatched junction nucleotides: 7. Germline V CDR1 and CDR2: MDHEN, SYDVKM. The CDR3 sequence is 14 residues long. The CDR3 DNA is TGTGCCAGCAGTCCGGGACTAGGGCGGGAGACCCAGTACTTC. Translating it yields CASSPGLGRETQYF.

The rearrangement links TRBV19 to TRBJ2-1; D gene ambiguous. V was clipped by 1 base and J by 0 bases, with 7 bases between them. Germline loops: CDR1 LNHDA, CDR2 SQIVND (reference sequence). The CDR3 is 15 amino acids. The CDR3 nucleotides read TGTGCCAGTAGTATAGCTGCGAGCTCCTACAATGAGCAGTTCTTC. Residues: CASSIAASSYNEQFF.

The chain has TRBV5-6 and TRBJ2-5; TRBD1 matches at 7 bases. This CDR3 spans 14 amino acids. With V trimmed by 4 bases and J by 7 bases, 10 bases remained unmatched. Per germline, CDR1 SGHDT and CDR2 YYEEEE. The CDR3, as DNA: TGTGCCAGCAGCCCTGGACAGGTGGAAGGGACCCAGTACTTC. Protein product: CASSPGQVEGTQYF.

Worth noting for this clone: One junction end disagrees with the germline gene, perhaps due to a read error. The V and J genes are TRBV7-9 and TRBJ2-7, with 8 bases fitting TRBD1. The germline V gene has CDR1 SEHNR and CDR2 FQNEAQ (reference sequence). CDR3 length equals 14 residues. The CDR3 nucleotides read TGTGCCAGCAACTTAGGACAGGGTATCAACGAGCAGTACTTC. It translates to CASNLGQGINEQYF.

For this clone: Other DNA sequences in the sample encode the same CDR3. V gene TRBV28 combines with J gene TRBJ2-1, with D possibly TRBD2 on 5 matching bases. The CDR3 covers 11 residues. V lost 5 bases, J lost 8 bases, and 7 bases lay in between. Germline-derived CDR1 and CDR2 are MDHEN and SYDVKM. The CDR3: CASSPRDEQFF. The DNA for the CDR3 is TGTGCCAGCAGTCCGAGGGATGAGCAGTTCTTC.

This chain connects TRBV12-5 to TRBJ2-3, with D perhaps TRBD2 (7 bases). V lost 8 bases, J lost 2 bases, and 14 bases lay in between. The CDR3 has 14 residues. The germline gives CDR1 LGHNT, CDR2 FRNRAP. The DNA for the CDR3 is TGTGCTAGTCGCGCGGGGGCCGTCACAGATACGCAGTATTTT. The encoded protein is CASRAGAVTDTQYF.

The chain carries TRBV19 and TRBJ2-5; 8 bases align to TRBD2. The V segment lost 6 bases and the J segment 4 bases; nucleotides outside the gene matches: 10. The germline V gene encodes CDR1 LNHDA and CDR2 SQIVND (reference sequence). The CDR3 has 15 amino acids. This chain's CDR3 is CASRPGGSSGETQYF. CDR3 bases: TGTGCCAGTAGGCCGGGGGGGAGTTCAGGAGAGACCCAGTACTTC.

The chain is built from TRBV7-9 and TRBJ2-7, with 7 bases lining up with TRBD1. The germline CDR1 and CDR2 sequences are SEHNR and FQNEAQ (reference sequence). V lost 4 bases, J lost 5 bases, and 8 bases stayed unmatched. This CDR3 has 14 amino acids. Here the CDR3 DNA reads TGTGCCAGCAGCTCCCCGACAGGGCTCCACGAGCAGTACTTC. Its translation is CASSSPTGLHEQYF.

The CDR3 loop is CAISRTADYGYTF. CDR3 in DNA: TGTGCCATCAGTCGAACAGCGGACTATGGCTACACCTTC. The chain couples TRBV10-3 to TRBJ1-2; no clear D. Trimming took 5 bases from V and 3 from J, leaving 10 bases between them. The germline CDR1 and CDR2 sequences are ENHRY and SYGVKD. CDR3 length: 13 amino acids.

CDR3 DNA sequence: TGTGCCAGCAGCGCTGGGACTAGAGAAGAGACCCAGTACTTC. Protein: CASSAGTREETQYF. The chain employs TRBV5-6 and TRBJ2-5; 8 bases agree with TRBD2. Germline V gene lookup returns CDR1 SGHDT and CDR2 YYEEEE. CDR3 size: 14 residues. The junction had 5 bases not matched to a gene; V was cut back by 4 bases and J by 3 bases.

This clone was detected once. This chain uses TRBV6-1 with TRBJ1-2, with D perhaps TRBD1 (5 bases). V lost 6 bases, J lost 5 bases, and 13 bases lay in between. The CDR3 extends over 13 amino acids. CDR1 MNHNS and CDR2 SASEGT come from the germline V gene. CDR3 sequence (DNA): TGTGCCAGCAGGGAGGGGTATCCTTATGGCTACACCTTC. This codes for CASREGYPYGYTF.

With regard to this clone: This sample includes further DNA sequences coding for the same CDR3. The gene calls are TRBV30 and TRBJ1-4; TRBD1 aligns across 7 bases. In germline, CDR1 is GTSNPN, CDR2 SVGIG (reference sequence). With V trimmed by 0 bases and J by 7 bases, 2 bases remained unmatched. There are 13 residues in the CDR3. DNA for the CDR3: TGTGCCTGGAGTGTACAGGGGACTGAAAAACTGTTTTTT. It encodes CAWSVQGTEKLFF. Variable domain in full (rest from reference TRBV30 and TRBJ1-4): SQTIHQWPATLVQPVGSPLSLECTVEGTSNPNLYWYRQAAGRGLQLLFYSVGIGQISSEVPQNLSASRPQDRQFILSSKKLLLSDSGFYLCAWSVQGTEKLFFGSGTQLSVL.

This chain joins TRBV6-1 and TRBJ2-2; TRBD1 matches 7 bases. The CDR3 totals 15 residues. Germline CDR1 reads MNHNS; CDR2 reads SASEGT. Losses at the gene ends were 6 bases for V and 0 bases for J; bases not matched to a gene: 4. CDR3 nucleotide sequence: TGTGCCAGCAGGACGGGACAGACGAACACCGGGGAGCTGTTTTTT. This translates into CASRTGQTNTGELFF.

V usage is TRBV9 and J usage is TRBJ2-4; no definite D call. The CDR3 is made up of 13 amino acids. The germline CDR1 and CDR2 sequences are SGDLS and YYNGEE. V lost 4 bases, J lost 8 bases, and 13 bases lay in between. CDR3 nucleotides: TGTGCCAGCAGCCCCGACACTTGGGACATTCAGTACTTC. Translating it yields CASSPDTWDIQYF. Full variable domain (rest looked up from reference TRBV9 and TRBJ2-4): DSGVTQTPKHLITATGQRVTLRCSPRSGDLSVYWYQQSLDQGLQFLIQYYNGEERAKGNILERFSAQQFPDLHSELNLSSLELGDSALYFCASSPDTWDIQYFGAGTRLSVL.

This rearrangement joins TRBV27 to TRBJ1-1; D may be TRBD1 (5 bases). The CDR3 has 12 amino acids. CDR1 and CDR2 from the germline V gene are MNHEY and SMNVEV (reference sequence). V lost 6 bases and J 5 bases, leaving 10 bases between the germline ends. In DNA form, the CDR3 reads TGTGCCAGCAGGGGGGGAAGAACTGAAGCTTTCTTT. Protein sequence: CASRGGRTEAFF.

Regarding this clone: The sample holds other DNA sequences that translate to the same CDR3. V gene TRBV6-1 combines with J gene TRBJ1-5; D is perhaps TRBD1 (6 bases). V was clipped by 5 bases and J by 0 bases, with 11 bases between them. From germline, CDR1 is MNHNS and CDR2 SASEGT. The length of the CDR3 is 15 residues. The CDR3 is CASSPDRISNQPQHF. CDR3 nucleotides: TGTGCCAGCAGTCCTGACAGGATTAGCAATCAGCCCCAGCATTTT.

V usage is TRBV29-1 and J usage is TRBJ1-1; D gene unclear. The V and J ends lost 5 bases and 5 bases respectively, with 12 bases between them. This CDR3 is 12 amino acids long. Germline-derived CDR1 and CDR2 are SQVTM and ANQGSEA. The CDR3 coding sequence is TGCAGCGTTACGGGGTTTTGGACTGAAGCTTTCTTT. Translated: CSVTGFWTEAFF.

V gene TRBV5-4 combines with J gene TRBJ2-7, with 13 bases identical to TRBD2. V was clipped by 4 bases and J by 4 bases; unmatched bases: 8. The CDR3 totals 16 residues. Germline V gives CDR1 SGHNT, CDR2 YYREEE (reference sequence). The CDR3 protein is CASSPPGLAGSYEQYF. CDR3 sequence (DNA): TGTGCCAGCAGCCCTCCGGGACTAGCGGGATCGTACGAGCAGTACTTC.

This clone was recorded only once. The CDR3 sequence is CASSDLPRLAPGTEHYEQYF. The CDR3 DNA is TGTGCCAGCAGTGATCTACCCCGACTAGCCCCCGGGACAGAGCACTACGAGCAGTACTTC. The gene calls are TRBV6-1 and TRBJ2-7; D assignment may be TRBD1 or TRBD2 (7 bases each). The CDR3 totals 20 residues. With 3 bases removed from V and 3 bases from J, the gap between germline ends came to 30 bases. CDR1 is MNHNS and CDR2 is SASEGT in the germline V gene.

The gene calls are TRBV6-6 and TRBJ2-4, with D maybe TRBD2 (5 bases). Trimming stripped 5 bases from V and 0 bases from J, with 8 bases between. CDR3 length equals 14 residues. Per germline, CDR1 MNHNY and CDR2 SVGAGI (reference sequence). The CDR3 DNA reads TGTGCCAGCAGTGGGAGCACAGCCAAAAACATTCAGTACTTC. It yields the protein CASSGSTAKNIQYF.

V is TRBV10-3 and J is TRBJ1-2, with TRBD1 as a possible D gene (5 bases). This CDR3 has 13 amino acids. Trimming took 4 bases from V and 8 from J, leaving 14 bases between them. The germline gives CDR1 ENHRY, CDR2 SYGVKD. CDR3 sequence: CAISGLGPSGYTF. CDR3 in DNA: TGTGCCATCAGTGGGTTGGGGCCGTCCGGCTACACCTTC.

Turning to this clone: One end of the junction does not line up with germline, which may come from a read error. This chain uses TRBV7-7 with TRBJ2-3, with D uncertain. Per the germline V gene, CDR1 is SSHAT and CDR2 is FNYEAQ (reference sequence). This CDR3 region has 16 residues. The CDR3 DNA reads TGTGCTAGCAGCGCACTAAGCGTTTCCCCGTCGGGTACGCAGTATTTT. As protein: CASSALSVSPSGTQYF.

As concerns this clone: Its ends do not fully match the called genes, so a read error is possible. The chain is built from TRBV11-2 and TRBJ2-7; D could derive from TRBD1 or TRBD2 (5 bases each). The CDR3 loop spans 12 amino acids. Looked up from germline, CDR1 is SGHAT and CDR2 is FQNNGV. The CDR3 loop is CVSSWDLYEQYF. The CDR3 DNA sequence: TGTGTCAGCAGCTGGGACCTCTACGAGCAGTACTTC.

CDR3 sequence: CSVVGNSYEQYF. The CDR3, as DNA: TGCAGCGTTGTCGGCAACTCCTACGAGCAGTACTTC. The chain couples TRBV29-1 to TRBJ2-7; D call uncertain. Between the trimmed V and J ends, which lost 4 bases and 0 bases, there was a span of 7 bases. Per the germline V gene, CDR1 is SQVTM and CDR2 is ANQGSEA. The CDR3 consists of 12 residues.

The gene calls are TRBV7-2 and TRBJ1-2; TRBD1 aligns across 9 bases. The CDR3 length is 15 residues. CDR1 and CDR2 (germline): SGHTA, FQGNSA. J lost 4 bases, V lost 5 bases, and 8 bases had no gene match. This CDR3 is CASSPRTGDSYGYTF. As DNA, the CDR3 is TGTGCCAGCAGCCCCCGGACAGGGGACAGCTATGGCTACACCTTC.

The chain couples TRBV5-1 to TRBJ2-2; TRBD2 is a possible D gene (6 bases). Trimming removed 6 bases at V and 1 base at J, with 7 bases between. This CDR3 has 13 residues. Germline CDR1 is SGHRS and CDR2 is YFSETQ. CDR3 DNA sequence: TGCGCCAGCAACGGGAGGAACACCGGGGAGCTGTTTTTT. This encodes CASNGRNTGELFF.

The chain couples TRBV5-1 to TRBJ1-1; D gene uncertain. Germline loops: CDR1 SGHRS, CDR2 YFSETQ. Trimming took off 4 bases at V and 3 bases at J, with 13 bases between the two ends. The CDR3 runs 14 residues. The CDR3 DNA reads TGCGCCAGCAGCACACAGAGGCTGGACACTGAAGCTTTCTTT. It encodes CASSTQRLDTEAFF.

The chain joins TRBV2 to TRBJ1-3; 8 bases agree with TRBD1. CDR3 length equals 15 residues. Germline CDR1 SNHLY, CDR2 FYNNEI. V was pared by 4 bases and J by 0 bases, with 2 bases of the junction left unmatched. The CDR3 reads CASSVGQASGNTIYF. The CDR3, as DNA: TGTGCCAGCAGTGTGGGACAGGCCTCTGGAAACACCATATATTTT.